The following is a T cell receptor beta chain sequence with its context. The identical CDR3 is also encoded by other nucleotide sequences in the sample. Germline V gives CDR1 SGHRS, CDR2 YFSETQ. Trimming pared 0 bases from V and 1 base from J, leaving 4 bases between. The CDR3 is made up of 14 amino acids. The data were taken from a study of shared T cell receptors in the human thymus. Assay used: immunoSEQ multiplex PCR; TCRdb lists only in-frame clones, some missing. The repertoire has about 660,000 clones, around 87% of them found once; the top ten carry about 0.0094%. The data also belong to a second study, concerning human thymus T cells. That report adds: In unrelated individuals, thymic repertoires overlapped highly, according to related research.

The clonotype comes from a boy in the first two years of life with a congenital heart defect. V and J are TRBV5-1 and TRBJ2-2; D uncertain. Sequenced: thymocytes. CDR3 nucleotides: TGCGCCAGCAGCTTGGCAGGGAACACCGGGGAGCTGTTTTTT. Protein: CASSLAGNTGELFF.